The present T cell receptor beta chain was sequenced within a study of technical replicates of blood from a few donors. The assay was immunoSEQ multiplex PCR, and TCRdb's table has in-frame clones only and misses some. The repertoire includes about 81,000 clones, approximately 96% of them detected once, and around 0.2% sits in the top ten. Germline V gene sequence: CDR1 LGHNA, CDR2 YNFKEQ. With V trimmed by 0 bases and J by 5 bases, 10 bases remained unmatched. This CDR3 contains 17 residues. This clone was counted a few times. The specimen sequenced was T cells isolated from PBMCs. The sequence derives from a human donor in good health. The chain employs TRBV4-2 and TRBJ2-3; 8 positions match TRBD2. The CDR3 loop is CASSQDLGGSGRDTQYF. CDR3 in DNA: TGTGCCAGCAGCCAAGATCTGGGCGGGAGCGGGAGAGATACGCAGTATTTT.